This T cell receptor (beta chain) was captured by sequencing in a study of graft-versus-host responses after intestinal transplantation. Study results and caveats: Early declines in HvG clones that occurred post-transplant were associated with peak circulating GvH clone levels. Analysis identified GvH clones in recipient marrow, with some appearing first in ileum or blood.

Concerning this clone itself: The antigen remains undetermined.

The repertoire was sequenced with immunoSEQ multiplex PCR; TCRdb's copy has only in-frame clones and lacks some. Found here are approximately 33,000 clones, about 79% of them singletons; the top ten hold around 20%. The CDR3 extends over 15 amino acids. Looked up from germline, CDR1 is SGHAT and CDR2 is FQNNGV. J lost 5 bases, V lost 7 bases, and 8 bases had no gene match. The J gene is TRBJ2-3, the V gene TRBV11-2, with TRBD2 matching 11 bases. The source of this sequence is a human donor who received an intestinal transplant. This material consisted of unstimulated CD8+ T cells sorted from spleen or lymph node cells, taken before intestinal transplant. In DNA, the CDR3 is TGTGCCAGCACCCCTCTACTAGCGGGAGAAGATACGCAGTATTTT. It encodes CASTPLLAGEDTQYF.